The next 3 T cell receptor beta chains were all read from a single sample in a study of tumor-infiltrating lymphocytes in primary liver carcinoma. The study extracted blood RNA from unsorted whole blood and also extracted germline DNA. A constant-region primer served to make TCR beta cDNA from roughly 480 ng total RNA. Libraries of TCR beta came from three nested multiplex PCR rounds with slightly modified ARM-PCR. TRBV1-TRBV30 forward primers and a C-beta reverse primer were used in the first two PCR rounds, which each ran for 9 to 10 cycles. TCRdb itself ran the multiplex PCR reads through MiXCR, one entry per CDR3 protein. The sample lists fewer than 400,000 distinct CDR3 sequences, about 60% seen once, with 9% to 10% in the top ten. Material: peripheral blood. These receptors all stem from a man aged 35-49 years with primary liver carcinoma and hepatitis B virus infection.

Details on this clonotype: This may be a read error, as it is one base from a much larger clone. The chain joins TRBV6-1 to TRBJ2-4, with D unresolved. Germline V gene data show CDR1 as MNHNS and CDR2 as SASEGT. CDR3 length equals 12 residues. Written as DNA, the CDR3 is TGTGCCAGCAGTGAAACGGTTTCCATTCAGCACTTC. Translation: CASSETVSIQHF.

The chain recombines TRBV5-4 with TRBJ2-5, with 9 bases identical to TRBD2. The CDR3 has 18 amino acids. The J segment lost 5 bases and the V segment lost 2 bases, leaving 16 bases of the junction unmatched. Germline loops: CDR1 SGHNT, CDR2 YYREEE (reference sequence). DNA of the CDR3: TGTGCCAGCAGCTTTCTTGGGTTGACTAGCGGTGAGGCGGAGACCCAGTACTTC. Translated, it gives CASSFLGLTSGEAETQYF.

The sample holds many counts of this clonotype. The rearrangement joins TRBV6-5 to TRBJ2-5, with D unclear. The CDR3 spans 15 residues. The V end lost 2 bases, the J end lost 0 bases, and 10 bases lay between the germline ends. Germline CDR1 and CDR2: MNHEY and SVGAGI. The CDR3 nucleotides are TGTGCCAGCAGTTACCAGGCCCCGTACCAAGAGACCCAGTACTTC. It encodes CASSYQAPYQETQYF.